This TCR beta chain was recorded in a study of blood T cell repertoires in COVID-19. Across the study: Whether acute or convalescent, the COVID-19 samples came from the United States, Italy and Spain. From T cells, B-cell-depleted T cells, or PBMCs came the material, which was cDNA or gDNA.

The J segment lost 3 bases and the V segment lost 1 base, leaving 9 bases of the junction unmatched. The CDR3 spans 18 residues. Under the authors' procedure: Nucleated cell number was recorded as an estimate derived from reference gene primer amplification. The repertoire was sequenced with immunoSEQ multiplex PCR; TCRdb's copy has only in-frame clones and lacks some. D and trimming come from the DNA, and the V and J calls and clone size come from that table. This sample has about 210,000 clones, with roughly four fifths found just once. Input material: peripheral blood. The V call is TRBV23-1, the J call TRBJ1-5; 10 bases agree with TRBD1. TRBV23-1 belongs to the ORF category, with a function that is uncertain. This TCR derives from a woman aged 45-60 years with active or convalescent COVID-19. The CDR3 DNA follows: TGCGCCAGCAGTCAATTGGGGGGGGACAGGGGCGACAATCAGCCCCAGCATTTT. Amino acids: CASSQLGGDRGDNQPQHF.